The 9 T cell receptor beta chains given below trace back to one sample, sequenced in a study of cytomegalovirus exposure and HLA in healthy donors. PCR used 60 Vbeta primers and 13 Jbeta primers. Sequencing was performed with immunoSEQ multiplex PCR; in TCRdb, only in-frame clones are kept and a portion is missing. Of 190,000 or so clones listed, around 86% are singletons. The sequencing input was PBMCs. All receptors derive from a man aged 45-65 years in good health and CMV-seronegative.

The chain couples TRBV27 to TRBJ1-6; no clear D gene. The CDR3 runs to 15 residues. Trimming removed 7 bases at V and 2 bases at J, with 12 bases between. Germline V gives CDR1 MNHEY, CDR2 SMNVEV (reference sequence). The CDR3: CASTLTGTYNSPLHF. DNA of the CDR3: TGTGCCAGCACTCTAACCGGGACCTATAATTCACCCCTCCACTTT.

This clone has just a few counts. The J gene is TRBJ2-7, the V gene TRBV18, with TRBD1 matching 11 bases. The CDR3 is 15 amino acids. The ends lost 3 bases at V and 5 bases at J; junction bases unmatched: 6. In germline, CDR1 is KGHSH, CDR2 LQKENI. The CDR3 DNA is TGTGCCAGCTCACCTCCGGGACAGGGGGTCCACGAGCAGTACTTC. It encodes CASSPPGQGVHEQYF.

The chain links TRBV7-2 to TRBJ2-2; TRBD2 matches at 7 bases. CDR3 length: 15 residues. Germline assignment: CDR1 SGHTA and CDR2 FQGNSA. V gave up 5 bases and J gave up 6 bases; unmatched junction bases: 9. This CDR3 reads CASSLILAIAGELFF. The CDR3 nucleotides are TGTGCCAGCAGCCTAATACTAGCGATTGCCGGGGAGCTGTTTTTT.

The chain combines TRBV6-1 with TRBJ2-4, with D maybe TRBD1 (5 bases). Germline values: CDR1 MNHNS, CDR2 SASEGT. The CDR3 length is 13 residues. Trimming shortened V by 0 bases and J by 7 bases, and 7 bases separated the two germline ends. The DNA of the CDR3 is TGTGCCAGCAGTGAAGCAGGGGTTAACATTCAGTACTTC. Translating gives CASSEAGVNIQYF.

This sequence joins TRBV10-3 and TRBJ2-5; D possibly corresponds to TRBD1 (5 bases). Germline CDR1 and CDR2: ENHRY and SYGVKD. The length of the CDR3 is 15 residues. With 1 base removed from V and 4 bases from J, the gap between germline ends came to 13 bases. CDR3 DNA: TGTGCCATCAGTGAGTTGATGGCAGGGTCAGAGACCCAGTACTTC. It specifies CAISELMAGSETQYF.

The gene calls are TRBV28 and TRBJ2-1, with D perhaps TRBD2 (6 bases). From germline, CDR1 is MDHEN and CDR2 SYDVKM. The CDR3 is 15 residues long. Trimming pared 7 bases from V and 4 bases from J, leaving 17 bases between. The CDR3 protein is CASILSGSRYNEQFF. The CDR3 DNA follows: TGTGCCAGCATTCTTAGCGGTAGCCGTTACAATGAGCAGTTCTTC. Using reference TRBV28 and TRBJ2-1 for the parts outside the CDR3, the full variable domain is DVKVTQSSRYLVKRTGEKVFLECVQDMDHENMFWYRQDPGLGLRLIYFSYDVKMKEKGDIPEGYSVSREKKERFSLILESASTNQTSMYLCASILSGSRYNEQFFGPGTRLTVL.

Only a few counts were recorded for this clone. In DNA form, the CDR3 reads TGCGCCAGCAAGCCGGGACTAGCGGGTAGCACAGATACGCAGTATTTT. It yields the protein CASKPGLAGSTDTQYF. This chain links TRBV4-3 with TRBJ2-3; 12 bases are shared with TRBD2. CDR1 and CDR2 from the germline V gene are LGHNA and YSLEER. Losses at the gene ends were 7 bases for V and 0 bases for J; bases not matched to a gene: 5. The CDR3 totals 16 residues.

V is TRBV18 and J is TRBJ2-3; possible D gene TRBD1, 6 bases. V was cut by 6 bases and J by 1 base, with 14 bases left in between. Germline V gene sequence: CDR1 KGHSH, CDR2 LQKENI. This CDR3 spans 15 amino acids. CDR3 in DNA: TGTGCCAGCTCGCCCGGGACACCTCGCACAGATACGCAGTATTTT. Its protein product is CASSPGTPRTDTQYF.

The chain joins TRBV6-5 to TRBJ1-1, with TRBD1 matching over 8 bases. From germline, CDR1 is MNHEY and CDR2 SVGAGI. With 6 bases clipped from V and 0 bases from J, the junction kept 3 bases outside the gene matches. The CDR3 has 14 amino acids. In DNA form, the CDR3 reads TGTGCCAGCAGGCGACAGGGGATGAACACTGAAGCTTTCTTT. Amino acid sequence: CASRRQGMNTEAFF.